A selection of T cell receptor beta chains follows, all from one sample in a study of T cell changes during pregnancy in multiple sclerosis. Assay used: immunoSEQ multiplex PCR; TCRdb lists only in-frame clones, some missing. The sample includes around 80,000 clones, about 90% of them seen just once. This specimen consisted of peripheral blood, obtained before pregnancy. Every receptor here comes from a female donor with multiple sclerosis, enrolled in a pregnancy study. CDR3s include the opening cysteine and the closing phenylalanine or tryptophan. Each record gives: V gene, D gene, clone size, J gene, CDR3 protein, CDR3 DNA. The D gene is left open where the match is weak. Size values are once, few and many counts, or a class for expanded clones, and some rows have none.

v_gene: TRBV27
d_gene: TRBD2
abundance: NA
j_gene: TRBJ2-1
CDR3aa: CASSQGLAGLSPLGQFF
CDR3nt: TGTGCCAGCAGTCAAGGACTAGCGGGACTGTCCCCATTGGGGCAGTTCTTC

v_gene: TRBV29-1
d_gene: NA
abundance: NA
j_gene: TRBJ2-7
CDR3aa: CSVGPDLSYEQYF
CDR3nt: TGCAGCGTTGGACCCGACTTATCCTACGAGCAGTACTTC

v_gene: TRBV11-1
d_gene: TRBD2
abundance: NA
j_gene: TRBJ2-7
CDR3aa: CASSLDPSGSYEQYF
CDR3nt: TGTGCCAGCAGCTTAGACCCTAGCGGGAGTTACGAGCAGTACTTC

v_gene: TRBV7-6
d_gene: NA
abundance: NA
j_gene: TRBJ2-2
CDR3aa: CASSQSQGTGELFF
CDR3nt: TGTGCCAGCAGCCAATCCCAGGGTACCGGGGAGCTGTTTTTT

v_gene: TRBV18
d_gene: NA
abundance: NA
j_gene: TRBJ1-1
CDR3aa: CASSPPNGLPEAFF
CDR3nt: TGTGCCAGCTCACCACCAAACGGTTTGCCTGAAGCTTTCTTT

v_gene: TRBV7-6
d_gene: TRBD2
abundance: NA
j_gene: TRBJ2-1
CDR3aa: CASSLTSGRAYNEQFF
CDR3nt: TGTGCCAGCAGCTTAACTAGCGGGAGGGCGTATAATGAGCAGTTCTTC

v_gene: TRBV19
d_gene: NA
abundance: few
j_gene: TRBJ1-1
CDR3aa: CASRVGQLNTEAFF
CDR3nt: TGTGCCAGTAGGGTTGGACAGTTGAACACTGAAGCTTTCTTT

v_gene: TRBV5-1
d_gene: NA
abundance: once
j_gene: TRBJ2-5
CDR3aa: CASSLEGSGRGETQYF
CDR3nt: TGCGCCAGCAGCTTGGAGGGCTCGGGGCGGGGAGAGACCCAGTACTTC

v_gene: TRBV4-2
d_gene: NA
abundance: few
j_gene: TRBJ2-2
CDR3aa: CASSQDVPYRVELFF
CDR3nt: TGTGCCAGCAGCCAAGACGTCCCTTACAGGGTTGAGCTGTTTTTT

v_gene: TRBV19
d_gene: NA
abundance: NA
j_gene: TRBJ2-7
CDR3aa: CASSIRPGMTYEQYF
CDR3nt: TGTGCCAGTAGTATCCGGCCGGGAATGACCTACGAGCAGTACTTC

v_gene: TRBV27
d_gene: NA
abundance: NA
j_gene: TRBJ1-2
CDR3aa: CASGGHLGYTF
CDR3nt: TGTGCCAGTGGGGGCCACTTGGGCTACACCTTC

v_gene: TRBV5-4
d_gene: NA
abundance: NA
j_gene: TRBJ1-2
CDR3aa: CASSLKGANYGYTF
CDR3nt: TGTGCCAGCAGCTTGAAGGGGGCTAACTATGGCTACACCTTC

v_gene: TRBV4-3
d_gene: NA
abundance: NA
j_gene: TRBJ2-1
CDR3aa: CASSQGRGSSYNEQFF
CDR3nt: TGCGCCAGCAGCCAAGGACGCGGATCCTCCTACAATGAGCAGTTCTTC

v_gene: TRBV5-4
d_gene: TRBD2
abundance: NA
j_gene: TRBJ2-5
CDR3aa: CASSTQPGTSGRETQYF
CDR3nt: TGTGCCAGCAGCACCCAACCGGGGACTAGCGGGAGAGAGACCCAGTACTTC

v_gene: TRBV19
d_gene: TRBD2
abundance: NA
j_gene: TRBJ2-1
CDR3aa: CASSTSGSYNEQFF
CDR3nt: TGTGCCAGTAGCACTAGCGGCTCCTACAATGAGCAGTTCTTC

v_gene: TRBV18
d_gene: NA
abundance: once
j_gene: TRBJ2-1
CDR3aa: CASSPDPLDEQFF
CDR3nt: TGTGCCAGCTCACCAGATCCGTTAGATGAGCAGTTCTTC

v_gene: TRBV5-5
d_gene: NA
abundance: NA
j_gene: TRBJ2-5
CDR3aa: CASSTHTTGIQETQYF
CDR3nt: TGTGCCAGCAGCACACATACCACAGGGATCCAAGAGACCCAGTACTTC

v_gene: TRBV7-6
d_gene: TRBD1
abundance: few
j_gene: TRBJ2-1
CDR3aa: CASILGTGVDEQFF
CDR3nt: TGTGCCAGCATCTTGGGGACAGGGGTCGATGAGCAGTTCTTC

v_gene: TRBV27
d_gene: TRBD1
abundance: NA
j_gene: TRBJ1-5
CDR3aa: CASSSIQGVQPQHF
CDR3nt: TGTGCCAGCAGTTCCATCCAGGGGGTGCAGCCCCAGCATTTT

v_gene: TRBV5-4
d_gene: NA
abundance: NA
j_gene: TRBJ1-1
CDR3aa: CASSLRQGIGVEAFF
CDR3nt: TGTGCCAGCAGCTTGCGGCAGGGTATAGGGGTAGAAGCTTTCTTT

v_gene: TRBV2
d_gene: NA
abundance: once
j_gene: TRBJ2-7
CDR3aa: CASSEYREYEQYF
CDR3nt: TGTGCCAGCAGTGAGTACAGGGAGTACGAGCAGTACTTC

v_gene: TRBV28
d_gene: TRBD1
abundance: few
j_gene: TRBJ1-1
CDR3aa: CASRRTGDFAEAFF
CDR3nt: TGTGCCAGCAGGAGGACAGGGGATTTCGCTGAAGCTTTCTTT

v_gene: TRBV6-1
d_gene: TRBD1
abundance: NA
j_gene: TRBJ2-7
CDR3aa: CASRIDRDEQYF
CDR3nt: TGTGCCAGCAGGATCGACAGGGACGAGCAGTACTTC

v_gene: TRBV6-4
d_gene: NA
abundance: NA
j_gene: TRBJ2-3
CDR3aa: CASSRTWTDTQYF
CDR3nt: TGTGCCAGCAGCAGGACTTGGACAGATACGCAGTATTTT

v_gene: TRBV7-9
d_gene: NA
abundance: NA
j_gene: TRBJ1-2
CDR3aa: CASSFNRDGYTF
CDR3nt: TGTGCCAGCAGCTTCAATCGGGATGGCTACACCTTC

v_gene: TRBV7-9
d_gene: NA
abundance: NA
j_gene: TRBJ2-7
CDR3aa: CASSFPIRGDDPLDEQYF
CDR3nt: TGTGCCAGCAGCTTCCCCATCCGGGGAGACGACCCCTTAGACGAGCAGTACTTC

v_gene: TRBV11-2
d_gene: TRBD2
abundance: NA
j_gene: TRBJ2-5
CDR3aa: CASSPWAGGPFETQYF
CDR3nt: TGTGCCAGCAGCCCCTGGGCGGGAGGGCCGTTTGAGACCCAGTACTTC

v_gene: TRBV5-1
d_gene: NA
abundance: NA
j_gene: TRBJ2-7
CDR3aa: CASSFPSNEQYF
CDR3nt: TGCGCCAGCAGCTTCCCCAGTAACGAGCAGTACTTC

v_gene: TRBV5-4
d_gene: TRBD2
abundance: NA
j_gene: TRBJ2-1
CDR3aa: CASSSRGTSGNYNEQFF
CDR3nt: TGTGCCAGCAGCTCCCGCGGGACTAGCGGGAACTACAATGAGCAGTTCTTC

v_gene: TRBV11-3
d_gene: NA
abundance: NA
j_gene: TRBJ2-3
CDR3aa: CASSLGLSLTDTQYF
CDR3nt: TGTGCCAGCAGCCTGGGCCTTTCCCTCACAGATACGCAGTATTTT

v_gene: TRBV30
d_gene: TRBD1
abundance: NA
j_gene: TRBJ2-5
CDR3aa: CAWSGTGPEETQYF
CDR3nt: TGTGCCTGGAGCGGGACAGGCCCTGAAGAGACCCAGTACTTC

v_gene: TRBV19
d_gene: NA
abundance: NA
j_gene: TRBJ2-2
CDR3aa: CASSMPSVGELFF
CDR3nt: TGTGCCAGTAGTATGCCTAGCGTAGGGGAGCTGTTTTTT

v_gene: TRBV28
d_gene: NA
abundance: NA
j_gene: TRBJ1-2
CDR3aa: CASSTSLYGYTF
CDR3nt: TGTGCCAGCAGCACCAGTCTCTATGGCTACACCTTC

v_gene: TRBV28
d_gene: TRBD1
abundance: NA
j_gene: TRBJ2-2
CDR3aa: CASSPTGGGTGELFF
CDR3nt: TGTGCCAGCAGCCCGACAGGGGGCGGCACCGGGGAGCTGTTTTTT

v_gene: TRBV7-6
d_gene: NA
abundance: NA
j_gene: TRBJ2-7
CDR3aa: CASSLTGLLSYEQYF
CDR3nt: TGTGCCAGCAGCCTCACGGGACTCCTCTCCTACGAGCAGTACTTC

v_gene: TRBV6-1
d_gene: TRBD1
abundance: NA
j_gene: TRBJ1-5
CDR3aa: CASKPGGQGNQPQHF
CDR3nt: TGTGCCAGCAAACCGGGGGGACAGGGCAATCAGCCCCAGCATTTT

v_gene: TRBV6-6
d_gene: NA
abundance: NA
j_gene: TRBJ2-1
CDR3aa: CASRGTLPHEQFF
CDR3nt: TGTGCCAGCAGGGGGACTCTACCCCATGAGCAGTTCTTC

v_gene: TRBV7-3
d_gene: TRBD2
abundance: NA
j_gene: TRBJ2-3
CDR3aa: CASSRTSGRADTQYF
CDR3nt: TGTGCCAGCAGCCGGACTAGCGGGAGGGCAGATACGCAGTATTTT

v_gene: TRBV15
d_gene: TRBD1
abundance: NA
j_gene: TRBJ2-1
CDR3aa: CATSRGHGQGIYNEQFF
CDR3nt: TGTGCCACCAGCAGAGGGCATGGACAGGGAATATACAATGAGCAGTTCTTC

v_gene: TRBV7-6
d_gene: TRBD2
abundance: NA
j_gene: TRBJ2-2
CDR3aa: CASSIKSAGVGTGELFF
CDR3nt: TGTGCCAGCAGCATCAAGTCAGCGGGAGTTGGTACCGGGGAGCTGTTTTTT

v_gene: TRBV27
d_gene: NA
abundance: NA
j_gene: TRBJ2-2
CDR3aa: CASRTEITTGELFF
CDR3nt: TGTGCCAGCCGGACAGAAATAACCACCGGGGAGCTGTTTTTT

v_gene: TRBV15
d_gene: NA
abundance: NA
j_gene: TRBJ1-2
CDR3aa: CATSREGRPLYGYTF
CDR3nt: TGTGCCACCAGCAGAGAGGGCAGACCCCTCTATGGCTACACCTTC

v_gene: TRBV29-1
d_gene: NA
abundance: NA
j_gene: TRBJ2-1
CDR3aa: CSVQHQASAYNEQFF
CDR3nt: TGCAGCGTCCAACACCAGGCTAGCGCCTACAATGAGCAGTTCTTC